This T cell receptor beta chain was documented in a study of T cell changes during pregnancy in multiple sclerosis. Clones were sequenced by immunoSEQ multiplex PCR, and TCRdb holds only the in-frame ones, with some missing. The top ten clones hold about 6.4% of a sample with under 70,000 clones, roughly 91% of them seen once. The TCR was taken from a female donor in good health, enrolled as a control in a pregnancy study. The sample here was peripheral blood, taken in the third trimester of pregnancy.

The CDR3 DNA follows: TGTGCCAGCAGCCAGGTTGCTGGAAACACCATATATTTT. Its protein is CASSQVAGNTIYF. The chain combines TRBV5-5 with TRBJ1-3, with D hard to call. Germline V gives CDR1 SGHKS, CDR2 YYEKEE (reference sequence). The CDR3 loop spans 13 amino acids. With 4 bases removed from V and 2 bases from J, the gap between germline ends came to 7 bases.